This T cell receptor (beta chain) was profiled in a study of human CD8 memory T cell subsets. Study-level results: Chao1 was used to estimate diversity, and its estimates suggested stem-like memory T cells were more diverse than precursor exhausted T cells.

Concerning this clonotype: As yet, its antigen is unknown.

Designated as TPEX, the CCR7+ PD-1+ TIGIT+ early memory CD8+ T cells showed dysfunctional, exhausted-like traits. Germline V gene sequence: CDR1 MGHDK, CDR2 SYGVNS. The CDR3 contains 15 residues. Generation of TCR beta libraries used UMI-labeled 5' RACE. In the source study's methods: Every library of TCR beta sequences contained functional CDR3 beta clonotypes numbering between roughly 2,700 and 18,000. Using the 5' RACE reads, TCRdb records one entry per CDR3 protein without DNA. TCRdb, not the authors, supplied the V and J calls. Its table records under 6,000 distinct CDR3 sequences. The source of this sequence is a human donor in good health. The chain couples TRBV25-1 to TRBJ1-2; no DNA is available, so the TRBD1 call from TCRdb remains unchecked. The sequenced sample was CD8+ T cells from PBMCs. This CDR3 is CASSGRTGKGEGYTF.